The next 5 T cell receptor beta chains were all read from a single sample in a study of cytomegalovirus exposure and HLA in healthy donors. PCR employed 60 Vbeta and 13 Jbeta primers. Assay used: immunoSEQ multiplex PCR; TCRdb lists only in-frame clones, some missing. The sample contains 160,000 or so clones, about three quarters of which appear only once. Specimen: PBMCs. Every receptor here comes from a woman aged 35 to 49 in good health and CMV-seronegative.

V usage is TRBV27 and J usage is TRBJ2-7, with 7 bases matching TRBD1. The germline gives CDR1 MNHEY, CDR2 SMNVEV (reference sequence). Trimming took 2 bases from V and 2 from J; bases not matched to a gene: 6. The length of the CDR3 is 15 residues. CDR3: CASSLRGTETYEQYF. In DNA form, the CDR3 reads TGTGCCAGCAGTTTACGTGGGACAGAAACCTACGAGCAGTACTTC.

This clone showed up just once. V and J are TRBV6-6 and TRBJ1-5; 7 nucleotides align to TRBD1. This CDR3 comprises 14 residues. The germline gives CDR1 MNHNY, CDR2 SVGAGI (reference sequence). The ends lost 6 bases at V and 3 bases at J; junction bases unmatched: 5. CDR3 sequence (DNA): TGTGCCAGCAGCTGGGACAGTACCAATCAGCCCCAGCATTTT. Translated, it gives CASSWDSTNQPQHF.

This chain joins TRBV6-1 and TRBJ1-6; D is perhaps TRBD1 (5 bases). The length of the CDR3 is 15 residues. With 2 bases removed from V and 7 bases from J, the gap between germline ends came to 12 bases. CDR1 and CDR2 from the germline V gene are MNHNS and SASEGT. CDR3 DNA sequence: TGTGCCAGCAGTGAAAAAACAGGACCGAATTCACCCCTCCACTTT. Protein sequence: CASSEKTGPNSPLHF.

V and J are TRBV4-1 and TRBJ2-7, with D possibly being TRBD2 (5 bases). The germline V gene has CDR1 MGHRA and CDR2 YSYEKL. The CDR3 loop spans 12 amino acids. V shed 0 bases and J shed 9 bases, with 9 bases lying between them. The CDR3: CASSQDNRGQYF. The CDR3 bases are TGCGCCAGCAGCCAAGATAACCGGGGGCAGTACTTC.

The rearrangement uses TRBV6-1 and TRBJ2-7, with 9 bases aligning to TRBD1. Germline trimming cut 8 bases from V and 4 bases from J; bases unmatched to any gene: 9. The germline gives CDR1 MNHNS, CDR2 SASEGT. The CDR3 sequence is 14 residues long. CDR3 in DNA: TGTGCCAGCGTCATGGACAGGGGAGGTTACGAGCAGTACTTC. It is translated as CASVMDRGGYEQYF.